What follows are 18 T cell receptor beta chains derived from one specimen sequenced in a study of blood T cell repertoires in COVID-19. Assay: immunoSEQ multiplex PCR; the TCRdb copy retains only in-frame clones and omits some. The table includes 400,000 to 450,000 clones, roughly 89% detected once. Material: peripheral blood. Receptors were obtained from a woman aged 25 to 45 with active or convalescent COVID-19.

V usage is TRBV10-1 and J usage is TRBJ2-1; D perhaps matches TRBD1 (6 bases). Trimming stripped 0 bases from V and 6 bases from J, with 6 bases between. Germline V gene data show CDR1 as WNHNN and CDR2 as SYGVQD (reference sequence). The CDR3 loop spans 13 amino acids. CDR3 sequence reads: CASSESQGNEQFF. The CDR3 DNA reads TGCGCCAGCAGTGAGTCACAGGGCAATGAGCAGTTCTTC.

The chain joins TRBV14 to TRBJ1-1, with D hard to call. The CDR3 loop spans 16 amino acids. The germline V and J ends were trimmed by 0 bases and 2 bases, with 13 bases remaining between them. Per the germline V gene, CDR1 is SGHDN and CDR2 is FVKESK. The CDR3 coding sequence is TGTGCCAGCAGCCAAGACGAGCCCCAAAGTAACACTGAAGCTTTCTTT. Residues: CASSQDEPQSNTEAFF.

V is TRBV2 and J is TRBJ2-2; D might be TRBD1 (5 bases). The germline V and J ends were trimmed by 7 bases and 1 base, with 10 bases remaining between them. The germline V gene encodes CDR1 SNHLY and CDR2 FYNNEI. This CDR3 spans 14 amino acids. The CDR3 DNA reads as TGTGCCAGCACCAGGGAATTGAACACCGGGGAGCTGTTTTTT. Residues: CASTRELNTGELFF.

The chain links TRBV7-9 to TRBJ1-1; perhaps TRBD1 as D (6 bases). The CDR3 is 14 amino acids. V was trimmed by 0 bases and J by 4 bases, leaving 9 bases between them. CDR1 is SEHNR, CDR2 FQNEAQ, per germline (reference sequence). CDR3 protein: CASSLAQGITEAFF. The DNA of the CDR3 is TGTGCCAGCAGCTTAGCCCAGGGGATCACTGAAGCTTTCTTT.

The chain is built from TRBV7-2 and TRBJ2-2; 9 nucleotides line up with TRBD1. The CDR3 totals 17 residues. Looked up from germline, CDR1 is SGHTA and CDR2 is FQGNSA. J lost 0 bases, V lost 1 base, and 3 bases had no gene match. In DNA form, the CDR3 reads TGTGCCAGCAGCTTAGTAGGGACAGGGTCGAACACCGGGGAGCTGTTTTTT. Its protein product is CASSLVGTGSNTGELFF. The full variable domain, completed using reference TRBV7-2 and TRBJ2-2, is GAGVSQSPSNKVTEKGKDVELRCDPISGHTALYWYRQSLGQGLEFLIYFQGNSAPDKSGLPSDRFSAERTGGSVSTLTIQRTQQEDSAVYLCASSLVGTGSNTGELFFGEGSRLTVL.

The chain is built from TRBV5-5 and TRBJ2-7; D not certain. Germline loops: CDR1 SGHKS, CDR2 YYEKEE (reference sequence). Deletions cut 0 bases from V and 0 bases from J, with 7 bases between. The CDR3 loop spans 14 amino acids. The DNA of the CDR3 is TGTGCCAGCAGCTTGGTTTTCTACTCCTACGAGCAGTACTTC. Its translation: CASSLVFYSYEQYF.

In this sample, this clone turned up once. This chain connects TRBV11-2 to TRBJ1-1; no clear D gene. V was cut by 5 bases and J by 0 bases, with 16 bases left in between. CDR1 is SGHAT and CDR2 is FQNNGV in the germline V gene. This CDR3 is 16 amino acids long. The CDR3: CASSLGLISMNTEAFF. The CDR3 coding sequence is TGTGCCAGCAGCCTCGGACTGATTTCAATGAACACTGAAGCTTTCTTT.

Note on this clone: Other DNA sequences from this sample encode an identical CDR3 as well. The rearrangement links TRBV12-5 to TRBJ1-1, with a possible D match to TRBD1 (5 bases). Germline values: CDR1 LGHNT, CDR2 FRNRAP. V dropped 0 bases and J dropped 0 bases, with 8 bases sitting between them. The CDR3 runs 15 residues. Written as DNA, the CDR3 is TGTGCTAGTGGTTTGGTTCAGGGAATGAACACTGAAGCTTTCTTT. This gives the protein CASGLVQGMNTEAFF.

The chain couples TRBV7-9 to TRBJ1-1; the D gene is possibly TRBD1 (5 bases). Germline CDR1 reads SEHNR; CDR2 reads FQNEAQ (reference sequence). The ends were cut back, 0 bases at V and 3 bases at J, with 8 bases in the middle. The CDR3 contains 14 residues. The CDR3 DNA reads TGTGCCAGCAGCTTAGCGATAGGGGACACTGAAGCTTTCTTT. Its translation is CASSLAIGDTEAFF.

The chain couples TRBV4-1 to TRBJ1-2; possibly TRBD1 for D (6 bases). Germline CDR1 is MGHRA and CDR2 is YSYEKL. The CDR3 consists of 15 residues. The V end lost 1 base, the J end lost 2 bases, and 11 bases lay between the germline ends. In DNA form, the CDR3 reads TGCGCCAGCAGCCAAGGACCCACAGGGAACTATGGCTACACCTTC. It translates to CASSQGPTGNYGYTF.

The V gene is TRBV7-9, the J gene TRBJ2-1; D gene unclear. V lost 3 bases, J lost 0 bases, and 9 bases lay in between. Per the germline V gene, CDR1 is SEHNR and CDR2 is FQNEAQ (reference sequence). CDR3 length: 15 residues. CDR3 coding DNA: TGTGCCAGCAGCTTGGAGCTGAGCTCCTACAATGAGCAGTTCTTC. This sequence encodes CASSLELSSYNEQFF.

This clone was picked up one time. The chain joins TRBV2 to TRBJ1-5, with TRBD1 matching 7 bases. J lost 9 bases, V lost 1 base, and 6 bases had no gene match. The CDR3 is made up of 14 amino acids. Germline CDR1 and CDR2: SNHLY and FYNNEI. The CDR3 nucleotides are TGTGCCAGCAGTGAAGGAGACAGGGCTTTGCCCCAGCATTTT. It specifies CASSEGDRALPQHF.

Note on this clone: A read error may produce the germline difference seen at one junction end. This rearrangement joins TRBV10-3 to TRBJ1-2, with 10 bases fitting TRBD1. In germline, CDR1 is ENHRY, CDR2 SYGVKD. The CDR3 covers 14 residues. The CDR3 DNA is TGTGCCACCAGTCGGACAGGGGGTATCGATGGCTACACCTTC. It codes for CATSRTGGIDGYTF.

The count of this clone is one. This rearrangement joins TRBV28 to TRBJ2-1, with a weak D call TRBD1 (5 bases). V was clipped by 4 bases and J by 7 bases, with 8 bases between them. Germline V gene lookup returns CDR1 MDHEN and CDR2 SYDVKM. CDR3 length equals 12 residues. In DNA, the CDR3 is TGTGCCAGCAGTTCGACAGTTAATGAGCAGTTCTTC. Amino acids: CASSSTVNEQFF.

V and J are TRBV7-9 and TRBJ2-7; 10 bases map to TRBD1. The CDR3 runs 16 residues. V was pared by 4 bases and J by 2 bases, with 8 bases of the junction left unmatched. The V gene's germline CDR1 is SEHNR and CDR2 FQNEAQ (reference sequence). CDR3 DNA sequence: TGTGCCAGCAGCTCAACGCCGGGACAGGGGCCCTACGAGCAGTACTTC. It yields the protein CASSSTPGQGPYEQYF.

The chain carries TRBV19 and TRBJ2-7, with 8 bases that match TRBD1. The V gene end was trimmed by 1 base and the J gene end by 5 bases; junction bases not matched to a gene: 10. Germline V gene sequence: CDR1 LNHDA, CDR2 SQIVND (reference sequence). The CDR3 runs 16 residues. The CDR3 reads CASSIGNRQGLHEQYF. CDR3 nucleotide sequence: TGTGCCAGTAGTATAGGTAACAGACAGGGGCTCCACGAGCAGTACTTC.

The chain employs TRBV6-5 and TRBJ1-6; D perhaps matches TRBD1 (6 bases). This CDR3 is 16 amino acids long. From germline, CDR1 is MNHEY and CDR2 SVGAGI. Trimming took off 0 bases at V and 0 bases at J, with 6 bases between the two ends. As DNA, the CDR3 is TGTGCCAGCAGTTACTCGACAGGCTCCTATAATTCACCCCTCCACTTT. Translating it yields CASSYSTGSYNSPLHF.

This clone was detected once. The gene calls are TRBV18 and TRBJ1-1, with no clear D. The V end was cut by 0 bases, the J end by 7 bases, with 15 bases between. CDR1 is KGHSH, CDR2 LQKENI, per germline. This CDR3 contains 15 residues. The CDR3 DNA sequence: TGTGCCAGCTCACCACCCGCGGGTGTTGGACTTGAAGCTTTCTTT. Translation: CASSPPAGVGLEAFF.